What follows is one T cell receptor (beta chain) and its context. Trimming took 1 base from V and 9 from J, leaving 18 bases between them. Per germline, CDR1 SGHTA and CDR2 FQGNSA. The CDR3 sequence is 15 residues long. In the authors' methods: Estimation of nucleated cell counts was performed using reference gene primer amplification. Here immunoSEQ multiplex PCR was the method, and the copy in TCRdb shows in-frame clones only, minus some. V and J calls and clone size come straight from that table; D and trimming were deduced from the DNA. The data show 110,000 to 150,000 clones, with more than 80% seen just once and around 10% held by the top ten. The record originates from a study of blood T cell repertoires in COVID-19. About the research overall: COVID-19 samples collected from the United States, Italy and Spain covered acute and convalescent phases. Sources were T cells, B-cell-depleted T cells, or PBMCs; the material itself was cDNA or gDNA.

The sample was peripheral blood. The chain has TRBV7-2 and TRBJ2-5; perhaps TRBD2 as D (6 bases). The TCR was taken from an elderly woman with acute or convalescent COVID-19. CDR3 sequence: CASSLGAGRHWAQYF. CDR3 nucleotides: TGTGCCAGCAGCTTAGGCGCGGGGCGTCATTGGGCCCAGTACTTC. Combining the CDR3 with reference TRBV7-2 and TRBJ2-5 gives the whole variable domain GAGVSQSPSNKVTEKGKDVELRCDPISGHTALYWYRQSLGQGLEFLIYFQGNSAPDKSGLPSDRFSAERTGGSVSTLTIQRTQQEDSAVYLCASSLGAGRHWAQYFGPGTRLLVL.